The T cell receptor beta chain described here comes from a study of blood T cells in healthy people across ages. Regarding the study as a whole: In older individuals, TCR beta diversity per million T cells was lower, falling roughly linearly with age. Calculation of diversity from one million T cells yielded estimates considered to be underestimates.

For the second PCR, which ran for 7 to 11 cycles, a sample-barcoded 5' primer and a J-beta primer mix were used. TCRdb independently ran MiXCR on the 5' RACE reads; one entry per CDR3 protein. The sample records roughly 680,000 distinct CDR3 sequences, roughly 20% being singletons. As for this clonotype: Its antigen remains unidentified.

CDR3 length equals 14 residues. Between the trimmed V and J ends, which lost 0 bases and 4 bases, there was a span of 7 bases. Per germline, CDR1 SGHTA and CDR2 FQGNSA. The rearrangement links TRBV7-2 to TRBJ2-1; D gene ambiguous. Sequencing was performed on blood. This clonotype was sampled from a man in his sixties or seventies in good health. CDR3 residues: CASSLALVYNEQFF. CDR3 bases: TGTGCCAGCAGCTTAGCGCTGGTTTACAATGAGCAGTTCTTC.